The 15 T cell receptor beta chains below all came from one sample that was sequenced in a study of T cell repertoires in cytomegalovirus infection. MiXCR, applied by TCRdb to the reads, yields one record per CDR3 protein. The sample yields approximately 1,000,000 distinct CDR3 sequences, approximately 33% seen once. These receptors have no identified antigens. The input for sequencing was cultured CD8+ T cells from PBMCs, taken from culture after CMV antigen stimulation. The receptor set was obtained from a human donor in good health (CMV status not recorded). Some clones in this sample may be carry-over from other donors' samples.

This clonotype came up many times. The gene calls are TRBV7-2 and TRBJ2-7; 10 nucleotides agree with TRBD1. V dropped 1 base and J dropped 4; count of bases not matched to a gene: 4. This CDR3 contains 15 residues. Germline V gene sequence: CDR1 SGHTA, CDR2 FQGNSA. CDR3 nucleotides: TGTGCCAGCAGCTTAGGGACAGGGGGTCCTTACGAGCAGTACGTC. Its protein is CASSLGTGGPYEQYV.

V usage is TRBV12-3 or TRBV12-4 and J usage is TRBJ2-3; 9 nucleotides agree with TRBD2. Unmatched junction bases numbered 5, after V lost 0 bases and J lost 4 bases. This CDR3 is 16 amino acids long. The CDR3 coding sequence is TGTGCCAGCAGTTTAGCGGGCGGGGGGGCCGCAGATACGCAGTATTTT. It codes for CASSLAGGGAADTQYF.

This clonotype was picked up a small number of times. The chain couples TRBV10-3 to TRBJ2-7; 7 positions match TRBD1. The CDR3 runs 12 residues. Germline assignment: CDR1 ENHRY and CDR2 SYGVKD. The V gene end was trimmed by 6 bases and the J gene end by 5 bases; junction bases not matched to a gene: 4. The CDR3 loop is CAIRTGRNEQYF. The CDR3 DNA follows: TGTGCCATCAGGACAGGGCGGAACGAGCAGTACTTC.

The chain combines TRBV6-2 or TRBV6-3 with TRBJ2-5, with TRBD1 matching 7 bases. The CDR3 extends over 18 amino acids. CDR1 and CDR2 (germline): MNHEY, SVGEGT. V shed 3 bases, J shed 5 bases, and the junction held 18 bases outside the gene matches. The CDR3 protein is CASSYEGASVVFGETQYF. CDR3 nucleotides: TGTGCCAGCAGTTATGAGGGGGCCTCGGTGGTCTTCGGGGAGACCCAGTACTTC.

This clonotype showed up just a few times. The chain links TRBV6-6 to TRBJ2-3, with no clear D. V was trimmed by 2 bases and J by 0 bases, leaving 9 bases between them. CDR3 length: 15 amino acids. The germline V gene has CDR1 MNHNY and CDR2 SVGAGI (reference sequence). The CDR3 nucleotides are TGTGCCAGCAGTTACAAGGCGAGAAGCACAGATACGCAGTATTTT. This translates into CASSYKARSTDTQYF.

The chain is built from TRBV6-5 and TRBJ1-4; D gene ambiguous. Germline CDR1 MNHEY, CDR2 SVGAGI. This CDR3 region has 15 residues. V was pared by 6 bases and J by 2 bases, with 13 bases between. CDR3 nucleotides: TGTGCCAGCAGATCCTTCCCAGAGACTAATGAAAAACTGTTTTTT. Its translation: CASRSFPETNEKLFF.

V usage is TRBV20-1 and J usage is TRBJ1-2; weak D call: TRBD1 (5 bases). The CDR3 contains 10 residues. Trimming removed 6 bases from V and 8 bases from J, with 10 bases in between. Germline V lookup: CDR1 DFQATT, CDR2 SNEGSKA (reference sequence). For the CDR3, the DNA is TGCAGTGCCCTGCGGGGGGGCTACACCTTC. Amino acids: CSALRGGYTF.

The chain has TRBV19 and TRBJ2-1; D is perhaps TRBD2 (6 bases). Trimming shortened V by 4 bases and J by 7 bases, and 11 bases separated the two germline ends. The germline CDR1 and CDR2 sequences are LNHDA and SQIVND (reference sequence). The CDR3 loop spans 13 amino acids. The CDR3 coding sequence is TGTGCCAGTAGTAGACCGGGGGAGAATGAGCAGTTCTTC. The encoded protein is CASSRPGENEQFF.

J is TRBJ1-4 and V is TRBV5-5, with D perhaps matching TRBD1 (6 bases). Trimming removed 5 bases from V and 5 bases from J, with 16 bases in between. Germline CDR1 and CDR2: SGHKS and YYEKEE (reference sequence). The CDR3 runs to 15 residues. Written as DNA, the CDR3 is TGTGCCAGCAGTGTTGAAGGACAGTCAAATGAAAAACTGTTTTTT. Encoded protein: CASSVEGQSNEKLFF.

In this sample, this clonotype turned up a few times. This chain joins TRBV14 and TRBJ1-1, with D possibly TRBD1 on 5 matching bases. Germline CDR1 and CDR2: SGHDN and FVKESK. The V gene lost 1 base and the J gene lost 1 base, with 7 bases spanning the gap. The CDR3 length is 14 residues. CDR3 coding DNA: TGTGCCAGCAGCCAAGTGACAGAGAACACTGAAGCTTTCTTT. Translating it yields CASSQVTENTEAFF.

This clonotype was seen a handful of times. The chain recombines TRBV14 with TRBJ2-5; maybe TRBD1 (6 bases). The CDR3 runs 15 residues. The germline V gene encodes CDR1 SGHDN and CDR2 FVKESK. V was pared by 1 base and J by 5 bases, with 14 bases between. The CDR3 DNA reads TGTGCCAGCAGCCAAGTTTTTGGGGGCCGGGAGACCCAGTACTTC. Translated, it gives CASSQVFGGRETQYF.

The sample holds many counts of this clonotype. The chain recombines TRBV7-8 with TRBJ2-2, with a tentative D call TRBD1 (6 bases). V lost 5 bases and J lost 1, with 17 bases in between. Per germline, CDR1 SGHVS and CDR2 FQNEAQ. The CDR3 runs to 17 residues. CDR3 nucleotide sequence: TGTGCCAGCAGCACTCCAAGCAGGGGAAAGAACACCGGGGAGCTGTTTTTT. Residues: CASSTPSRGKNTGELFF.

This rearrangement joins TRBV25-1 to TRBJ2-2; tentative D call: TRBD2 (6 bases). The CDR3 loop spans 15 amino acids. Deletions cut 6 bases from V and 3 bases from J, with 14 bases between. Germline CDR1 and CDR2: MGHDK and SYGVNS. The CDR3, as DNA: TGTGCCAGCAGCTGGACCCCGGGGGACACCGGGGAGCTGTTTTTT. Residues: CASSWTPGDTGELFF. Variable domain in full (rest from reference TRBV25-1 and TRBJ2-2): EADIYQTPRYLVIGTGKKITLECSQTMGHDKMYWYQQDPGMELHLIHYSYGVNSTEKGDLSSESTVSRIRTEHFPLTLESARPSHTSQYLCASSWTPGDTGELFFGEGSRLTVL.

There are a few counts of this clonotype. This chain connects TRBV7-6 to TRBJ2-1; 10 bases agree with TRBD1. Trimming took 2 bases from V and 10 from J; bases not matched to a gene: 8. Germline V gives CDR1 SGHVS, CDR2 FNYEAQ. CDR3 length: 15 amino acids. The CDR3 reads CASSLIRQGAHEQFF. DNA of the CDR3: TGTGCCAGCAGCTTAATCCGACAGGGGGCGCACGAGCAGTTCTTC.

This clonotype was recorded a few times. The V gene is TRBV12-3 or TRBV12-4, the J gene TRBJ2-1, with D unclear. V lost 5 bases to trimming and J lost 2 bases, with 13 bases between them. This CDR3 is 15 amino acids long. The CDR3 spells CASSASWGTYNEQFF. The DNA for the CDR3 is TGTGCCAGCAGTGCCTCCTGGGGAACCTACAATGAGCAGTTCTTC.